This T cell receptor (beta chain) was retrieved from a study of T-cell reconstitution after alpha-beta-depleted transplantation in children (dated by TCRdb to the mid-2010s). With regard to the full study: Using TCR repertoire profiling, the study quantitatively followed how T-cell immune reconstitution unfolded in children after TCRalphabeta/CD19-depleted allogeneic hematopoietic cell transplantation. Results and caveats for the whole study, not just this receptor: The high TCRbeta diversity at day 60 in some patients was ascribed to recipient T cells and intrathymic progenitors that had survived conditioning. Over subsequent months, a decline in hyperexpanded clone frequencies was noted, and after one year, T-cell counts and TCRbeta diversity were mostly ascribed to newly produced T cells. The apparently early recovery of alphabetaT-cell counts about two months after transplant reportedly depended on only several hundred rapidly expanded clones that came from non-depleted graft cells.

The library was obtained by PCR. For sequencing, an Illumina HiSeq 2500 was employed. TCR library preparation used molecular barcoding, with unique molecular identifiers applied to normalize quantification of the TCRbeta repertoire. Through fastp at Q25 and MiXCR, TCRdb rebuilt clones from the public reads, retaining in-frame beta chains. When rows share a CDR3 protein, they turn into one entry using the most common DNA and genes. The sample data list about 980,000 distinct CDR3 sequences, and about 26% of these were observed just once. The biggest ten clones account for over 25% of the sample. Concerning this clonotype itself: The target of this receptor is not known. No base qualities exist here, and no much larger clone lies one base off it.

Counted from cysteine to phenylalanine, this CDR3 has 13 amino acids. Only the CDR3 DNA is retained, 39 bases long and in frame from the first base. Here V drops 5 bases and J drops 4 bases, and the junction holds 8 bases not matched to any gene. Per the germline V gene (reference sequence), DFQATT is the CDR1 and SNEGSKA is the CDR2. Per the publication, the treatment or condition label means: allogeneic hematopoietic cell transplantation with graft depleted of TCRalphabeta T cells and CD19 B cells. Transplant recipients were children who received TCRalphabeta/CD19-depleted allogeneic hematopoietic cell grafts.

The material was PBMCs, mostly from graft donor cells, obtained 360 days after TCRalphabeta/CD19-depleted stem cell transplant. The TCR originated in a boy younger than two who had a stem cell transplant for SCID, so the T cells may come from the graft donor. The receptor chain draws on TRBV20-1 and TRBJ2-7; 7 junctional bases match TRBD2. The sequence in DNA is TGCAGTGCTCCCCATGGAGCGGGGTACGAGCAGTACTTC. It translates as CSAPHGAGYEQYF.